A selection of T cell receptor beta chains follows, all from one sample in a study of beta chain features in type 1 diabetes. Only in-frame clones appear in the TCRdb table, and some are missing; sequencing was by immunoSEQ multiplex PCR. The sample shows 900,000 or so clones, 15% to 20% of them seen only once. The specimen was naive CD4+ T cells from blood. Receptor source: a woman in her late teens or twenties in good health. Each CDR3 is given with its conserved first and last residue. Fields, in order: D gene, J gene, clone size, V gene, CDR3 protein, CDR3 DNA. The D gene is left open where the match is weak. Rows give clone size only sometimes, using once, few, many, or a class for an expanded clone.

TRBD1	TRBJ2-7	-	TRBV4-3	CASSRDSSYEQYF	TGCGCCAGCAGCCGGGACAGTTCCTACGAGCAGTACTTC
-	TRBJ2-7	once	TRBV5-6	CASSLFGETYEQYF	TGTGCCAGCAGCTTGTTTGGGGAGACCTACGAGCAGTACTTC
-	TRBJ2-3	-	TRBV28	CASSLQGTDTQYF	TGTGCCAGCAGCTTACAGGGCACAGATACGCAGTATTTT
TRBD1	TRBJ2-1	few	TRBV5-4	CASSFRTGPPYNEQFF	TGTGCCAGCAGCTTCCGGACAGGGCCTCCCTACAATGAGCAGTTCTTC
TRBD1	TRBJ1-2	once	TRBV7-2	CASSLEGAVGYTF	TGTGCCAGCAGCTTGGAGGGGGCGGTTGGCTACACCTTC
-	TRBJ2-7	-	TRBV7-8	CASTQQNRYYEQYF	TGTGCCAGCACCCAACAGAACCGGTACTACGAGCAGTACTTC
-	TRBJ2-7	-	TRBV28	CASRLSGYEQYF	TGTGCCAGCAGGTTAAGCGGTTACGAGCAGTACTTC
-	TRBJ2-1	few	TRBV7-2	CASSLATDSYNEQFF	TGTGCCAGCAGCTTAGCGACAGATTCCTACAATGAGCAGTTCTTC
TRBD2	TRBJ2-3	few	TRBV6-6	CASKLAGNTDTQYF	TGTGCCAGCAAACTAGCGGGGAACACAGATACGCAGTATTTT
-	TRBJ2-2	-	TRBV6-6	CASSSRNQGSGGELFF	TGTGCCAGCAGTTCCCGTAACCAGGGGTCGGGCGGGGAGCTGTTTTTT
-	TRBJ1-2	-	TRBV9	CASSVVQNYGYTF	TGTGCCAGCAGCGTAGTCCAGAACTATGGCTACACCTTC
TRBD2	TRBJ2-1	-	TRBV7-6	CASSPEQNSGSLSYNEQFF	TGTGCCAGCAGCCCGGAACAGAATAGCGGGAGCCTCTCCTACAATGAGCAGTTCTTC
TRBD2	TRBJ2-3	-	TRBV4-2	CASSQGGSADTQYF	TGTGCCAGCAGCCAGGGCGGGAGTGCAGATACGCAGTATTTT
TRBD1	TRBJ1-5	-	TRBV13	CASSLGRPGGIQPQHF	TGTGCCAGCAGCTTAGGTAGGCCAGGGGGTATTCAGCCCCAGCATTTT
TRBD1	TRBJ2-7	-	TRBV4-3	CASSQTGTGGSHEQYF	TGCGCCAGCAGCCAAACCGGGACAGGAGGTTCACACGAGCAGTACTTC
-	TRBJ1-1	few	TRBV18	CASSRRGQNTEAFF	TGTGCCAGCTCACGACGCGGGCAGAACACTGAAGCTTTCTTT
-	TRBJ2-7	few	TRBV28	CASSLSGFPYEQYF	TGTGCCAGCAGTTTATCAGGGTTCCCCTACGAGCAGTACTTC
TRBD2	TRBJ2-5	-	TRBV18	CASSLRSGSGQETQYF	TGTGCCAGCTCATTACGAAGCGGGAGCGGGCAAGAGACCCAGTACTTC
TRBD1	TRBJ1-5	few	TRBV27	CASSLGQGGQPQHF	TGTGCCAGCAGTTTAGGACAGGGAGGACAGCCCCAGCATTTT
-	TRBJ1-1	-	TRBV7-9	CASSLAGGAGTEAFF	TGTGCCAGCAGCTTAGCCGGGGGCGCAGGAACTGAAGCTTTCTTT
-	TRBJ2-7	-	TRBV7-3	CASSSRPGTSYEQYF	TGTGCCAGCAGCTCAAGACCCGGGACAAGCTACGAGCAGTACTTC
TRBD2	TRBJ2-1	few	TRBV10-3	CAISESKTSGSFHEQFF	TGTGCCATCAGTGAGTCGAAAACTAGCGGGAGCTTTCATGAGCAGTTCTTC
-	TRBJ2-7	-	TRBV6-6	CASTDPAVYEQYF	TGTGCCAGCACGGACCCGGCGGTCTACGAGCAGTACTTC
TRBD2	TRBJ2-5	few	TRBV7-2	CASSSYSGNQETQYF	TGTGCCAGCAGCTCCTATAGCGGGAACCAAGAGACCCAGTACTTC
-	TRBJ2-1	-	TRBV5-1	CASGLGSSYNEQFF	TGCGCCAGCGGGTTGGGGAGCTCCTACAATGAGCAGTTCTTC
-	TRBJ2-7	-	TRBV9	CASSVTDTTYEQYF	TGTGCCAGCAGCGTAACGGACACAACCTACGAGCAGTACTTC
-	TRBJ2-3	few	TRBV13	CASGIRYGSKRAQYF	TGTGCCAGTGGGATCCGGTACGGGAGCAAGCGTGCGCAGTATTTT
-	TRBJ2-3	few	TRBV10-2	CASSEGRVFADTQYF	TGCGCCAGCAGTGAGGGTCGGGTCTTTGCAGATACGCAGTATTTT
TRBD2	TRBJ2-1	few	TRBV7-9	CASSLEVSGRTYNEQFF	TGTGCCAGCAGCTTAGAGGTTAGCGGGAGGACCTACAATGAGCAGTTCTTC
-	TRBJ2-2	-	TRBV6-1	CASSELSLLNTGELFF	TGTGCCAGCAGTGAATTGAGTTTACTGAACACCGGGGAGCTGTTTTTT
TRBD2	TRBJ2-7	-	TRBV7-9	CASSLGGLAGSYEQYF	TGTGCCAGCAGCTTAGGGGGACTAGCGGGCTCCTACGAGCAGTACTTC
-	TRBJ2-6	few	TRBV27	CASSFYSGANVLTF	TGTGCCAGCAGTTTTTACTCTGGGGCCAACGTCCTGACTTTC
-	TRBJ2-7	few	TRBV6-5	CASKGGKEQYF	TGTGCCAGCAAGGGGGGCAAGGAGCAGTACTTC
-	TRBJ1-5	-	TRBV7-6	CASSLGDRGFGTQHF	TGTGCCAGCAGCTTAGGGGACCGCGGATTTGGGACCCAGCATTTT
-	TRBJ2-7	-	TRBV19	CASRGQNYEQYF	TGTGCCAGTCGGGGGCAGAACTACGAGCAGTACTTC
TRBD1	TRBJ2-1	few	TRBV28	CASSFWDRVSNEQFF	TGTGCCAGCAGTTTCTGGGACAGGGTCTCCAATGAGCAGTTCTTC
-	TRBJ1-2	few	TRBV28	CASSSPGAGTGYTF	TGTGCCAGCAGCTCCCCGGGGGCGGGTACTGGCTACACCTTC
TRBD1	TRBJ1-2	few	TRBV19	CASSIVTGGDDGYTF	TGTGCCAGTAGTATCGTGACAGGGGGCGACGATGGCTACACCTTC
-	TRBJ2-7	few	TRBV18	CASSSFGRGGEQYF	TGTGCCAGCTCATCCTTTGGCAGGGGTGGCGAGCAGTACTTC
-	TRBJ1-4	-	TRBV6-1	CASRAGPTNEKLFF	TGTGCCAGCAGGGCAGGGCCAACTAATGAAAAACTGTTTTTT
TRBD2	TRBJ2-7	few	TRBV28	CASTTSGAGWSYEQYF	TGTGCCAGCACTACATCCGGAGCGGGATGGAGCTACGAGCAGTACTTC
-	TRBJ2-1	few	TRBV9	CASSVGPGNYNEQFF	TGTGCCAGCAGCGTGGGGCCGGGAAACTACAATGAGCAGTTCTTC
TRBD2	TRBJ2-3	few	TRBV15	CATSSRLAFGDTQYF	TGTGCCACCAGCAGCCGACTAGCGTTCGGAGATACGCAGTATTTT
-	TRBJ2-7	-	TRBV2	CASSEARTIYEQYF	TGTGCCAGCAGTGAAGCGAGGACAATCTACGAGCAGTACTTC
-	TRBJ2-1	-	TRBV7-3	CASSLNVVGSSYNEQFF	TGTGCCAGCAGCTTAAACGTAGTGGGTAGCTCCTACAATGAGCAGTTCTTC
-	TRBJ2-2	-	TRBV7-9	CASSRTNWNTGELFF	TGTGCCAGCAGCCGGACAAACTGGAACACCGGGGAGCTGTTTTTT
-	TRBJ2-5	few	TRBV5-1	CASSGGIKETQYF	TGCGCCAGCAGCGGGGGGATCAAAGAGACCCAGTACTTC
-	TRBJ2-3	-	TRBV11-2	CASSLERSRIGSDTQYF	TGTGCCAGCAGCTTAGAACGGTCTAGAATTGGGTCAGATACGCAGTATTTT
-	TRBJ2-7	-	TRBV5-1	CASSLGQGGPYEQYF	TGCGCCAGCAGCTTGGGTCAGGGGGGTCCCTACGAGCAGTACTTC
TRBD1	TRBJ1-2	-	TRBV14	CASSLDRGRAYGYTF	TGTGCCAGCAGCCTCGACAGGGGGCGCGCCTATGGCTACACCTTC